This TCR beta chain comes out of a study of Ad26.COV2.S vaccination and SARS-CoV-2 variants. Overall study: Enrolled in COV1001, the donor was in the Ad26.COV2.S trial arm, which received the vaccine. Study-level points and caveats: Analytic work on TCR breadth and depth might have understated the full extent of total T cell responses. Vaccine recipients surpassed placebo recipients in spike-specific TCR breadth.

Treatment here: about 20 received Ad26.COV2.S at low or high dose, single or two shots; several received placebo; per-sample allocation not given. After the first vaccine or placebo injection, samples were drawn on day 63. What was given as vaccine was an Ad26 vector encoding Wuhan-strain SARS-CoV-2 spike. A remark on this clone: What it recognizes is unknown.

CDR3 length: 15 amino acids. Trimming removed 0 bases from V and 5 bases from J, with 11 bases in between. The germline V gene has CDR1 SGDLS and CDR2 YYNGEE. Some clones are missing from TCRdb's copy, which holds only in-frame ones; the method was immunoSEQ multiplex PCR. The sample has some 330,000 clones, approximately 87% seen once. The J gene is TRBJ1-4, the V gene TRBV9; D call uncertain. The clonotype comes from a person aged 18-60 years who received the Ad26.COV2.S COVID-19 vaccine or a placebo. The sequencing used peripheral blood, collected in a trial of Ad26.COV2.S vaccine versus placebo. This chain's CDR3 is CASSVGQGRNEKLFF. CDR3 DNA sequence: TGTGCCAGCAGCGTAGGACAAGGGAGGAATGAAAAACTGTTTTTT.